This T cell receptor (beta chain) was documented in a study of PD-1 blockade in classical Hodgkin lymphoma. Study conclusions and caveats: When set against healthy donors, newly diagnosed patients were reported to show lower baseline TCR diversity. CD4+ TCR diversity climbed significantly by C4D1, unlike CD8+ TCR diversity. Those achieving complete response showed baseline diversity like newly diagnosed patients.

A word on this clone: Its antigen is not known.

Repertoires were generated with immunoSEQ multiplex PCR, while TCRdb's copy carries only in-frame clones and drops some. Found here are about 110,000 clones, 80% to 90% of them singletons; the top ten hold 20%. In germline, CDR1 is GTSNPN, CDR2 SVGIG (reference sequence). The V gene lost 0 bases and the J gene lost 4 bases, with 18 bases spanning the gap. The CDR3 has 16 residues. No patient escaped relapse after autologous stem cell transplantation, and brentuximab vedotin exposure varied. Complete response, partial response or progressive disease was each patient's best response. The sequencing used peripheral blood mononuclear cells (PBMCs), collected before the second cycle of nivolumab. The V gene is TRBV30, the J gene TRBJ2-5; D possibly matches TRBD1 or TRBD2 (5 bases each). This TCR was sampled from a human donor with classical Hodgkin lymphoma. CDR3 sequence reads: CAWSVRWGYGTETQYF. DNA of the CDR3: TGTGCCTGGAGTGTACGATGGGGATATGGGACAGAGACCCAGTACTTC.